One sample yielded the 8 T cell receptor beta chains listed below, sequenced in a study of post-analysis software for immune sequencing data. Study results and caveats: Included in a set of five TRBV segments more frequent in patients than controls were TRBV5-6, TRBV5-1 and TRBV20-1.

No antigen is known for these receptors. The TCR beta cDNA libraries contained unique molecular identifiers. TCRdb called the PCR reads again in MiXCR, with one record for every CDR3 protein. The sample shows over 300,000 distinct CDR3 sequences, 30% to 45% of them seen only once. The sequenced sample was blood. The receptors stem from a girl aged 5-17 years with multiple sclerosis.

This clonotype appeared many times. This chain uses TRBV20-1 with TRBJ2-3; possible D gene TRBD2, 5 bases. Germline assignment: CDR1 DFQATT and CDR2 SNEGSKA (reference sequence). V was pared by 3 bases and J by 1 base, with 5 bases between. The CDR3 contains 12 residues. Written as DNA, the CDR3 is TGCAGTGCTAGCGGGGGCACAGATACGCAGTATTTT. Translation: CSASGGTDTQYF.

This clonotype was found a few times. V and J are TRBV4-1 and TRBJ2-7; D is undetermined. Between the trimmed V and J ends, which lost 2 bases and 3 bases, there was a span of 17 bases. The germline V gene has CDR1 MGHRA and CDR2 YSYEKL. CDR3 length: 16 amino acids. The CDR3 DNA reads as TGCGCCAGCAGCCAAAGTTTCCCCGGCTCGGACTACGAGCAGTACTTC. Protein: CASSQSFPGSDYEQYF.

The V call is TRBV29-1, the J call TRBJ2-3; no clear D. The CDR3 spans 10 residues. Germline CDR1 reads SQVTM; CDR2 reads ANQGSEA. Trimming cost V 5 bases and J 3 bases, with 3 bases left between them. The CDR3 spells CSVLTDTQYF. CDR3 sequence (DNA): TGCAGCGTTCTGACAGATACGCAGTATTTT.

In DNA form, the CDR3 reads TGTGCCAGCAGTTACTCGATGTTAGCGGGGCAAGAGACCCAGTACTTC. It translates to CASSYSMLAGQETQYF. The rearrangement links TRBV6-5 to TRBJ2-5; 8 positions agree with TRBD2. CDR3 length: 16 residues. Losses at the gene ends were 0 bases for V and 2 bases for J; bases not matched to a gene: 5. Germline loops: CDR1 MNHEY, CDR2 SVGAGI.

As to this clonotype: The junction differs from germline at one of its ends, possibly a read error. The chain carries TRBV9 and TRBJ1-2; perhaps TRBD1 as D (6 bases). Germline loops: CDR1 SGDLS, CDR2 YYNGEE. This CDR3 region has 14 residues. This chain's CDR3 is CASSVEETGYGCTF. CDR3 in DNA: TGTGCCAGCAGCGTAGAAGAGACAGGCTATGGCTGCACCTTC.

The chain carries TRBV4-1 and TRBJ2-4, with 7 bases fitting TRBD1. The CDR3 covers 16 residues. V gave up 2 bases and J gave up 1 base; unmatched junction bases: 5. Germline values: CDR1 MGHRA, CDR2 YSYEKL. In DNA form, the CDR3 reads TGCGCCAGCAGCCAACAGGGGGTTTTGGCCAAAAACATTCAGTACTTC. This sequence encodes CASSQQGVLAKNIQYF.

V gene TRBV5-5 combines with J gene TRBJ1-5; D is undetermined. The V end was cut by 1 base, the J end by 5 bases, with 10 bases between. Germline CDR1 and CDR2: SGHKS and YYEKEE (reference sequence). This CDR3 contains 14 residues. CDR3: CASSLSPVDQPQHF. CDR3 nucleotide sequence: TGTGCCAGCAGCTTGTCGCCAGTAGATCAGCCCCAGCATTTT.

This chain uses TRBV15 with TRBJ2-7, with 9 positions matching TRBD1. Germline loops: CDR1 LNHNV, CDR2 YYDKDF (reference sequence). V shed 6 bases and J 1 base; nucleotides not matched to a gene: 4. The CDR3 has 14 amino acids. CDR3 region: CATSTGTGSYEQYF. The CDR3 coding sequence is TGTGCCACCAGTACCGGGACAGGGTCCTACGAGCAGTACTTC.